This TCR beta chain was retrieved from a study of cytomegalovirus exposure and HLA in healthy donors. To note about this clone: Its antigen remains unidentified.

The study, taken as a whole, reports: Reports showed the classifier diagnosing cytomegalovirus status with high specificity and sensitivity. Subsequent analysis found a tendency for first-cohort TCR clusters to co-occur within the 90 to 150 validation repertoires. The authors enumerated some 170 TCR beta chains as linked to cytomegalovirus.

Trimming shortened V by 4 bases and J by 4 bases, and 11 bases separated the two germline ends. The CDR3 has 14 residues. Germline CDR1 MNHEY, CDR2 SMNVEV (reference sequence). The repertoire was sequenced with immunoSEQ multiplex PCR; TCRdb's copy has only in-frame clones and lacks some. The data show some 110,000 clones, about 94% seen once. The sequenced sample was PBMCs. The V gene is TRBV27, the J gene TRBJ2-1, with D uncertain. This receptor was obtained from a woman aged 18-29 years in good health and CMV-seronegative. The CDR3 DNA reads TGTGCCAGCAGTTCCGTAGAGCCGTACAATGAGCAGTTCTTC. The encoded protein is CASSSVEPYNEQFF.